This TCR beta chain originates from a study of blood T cell repertoires in COVID-19. Study-wide background: From the United States, Italy and Spain came samples of acute and convalescent COVID-19. The cDNA or gDNA used as material had been derived from T cells, B-cell-depleted T cells, or PBMCs.

In the authors' workflow: Researchers report that nucleated cell counts were estimated from reference gene primer amplification. The repertoire was sequenced with immunoSEQ multiplex PCR; TCRdb's copy has only in-frame clones and lacks some. V, J and clone size are those of that table, while D and trimming were read from the DNA. The data hold 120,000 or so clones, with almost 70% observed a single time. This clone was seen more than once but under ten times. CDR1 SSHAT and CDR2 FNYEAQ come from the germline V gene (reference sequence). This CDR3 is 13 amino acids long. Trimming took 4 bases from V and 8 from J; bases not matched to a gene: 4.

Sequencing input: peripheral blood. The chain links TRBV7-7 to TRBJ2-1; 8 bases map to TRBD1. This TCR came from a woman in her 70s with acute or convalescent COVID-19. Here the CDR3 DNA reads TGTGCCAGCAGCTACGGACAGGGTGATGAGCAGTTCTTC. Translating it yields CASSYGQGDEQFF.